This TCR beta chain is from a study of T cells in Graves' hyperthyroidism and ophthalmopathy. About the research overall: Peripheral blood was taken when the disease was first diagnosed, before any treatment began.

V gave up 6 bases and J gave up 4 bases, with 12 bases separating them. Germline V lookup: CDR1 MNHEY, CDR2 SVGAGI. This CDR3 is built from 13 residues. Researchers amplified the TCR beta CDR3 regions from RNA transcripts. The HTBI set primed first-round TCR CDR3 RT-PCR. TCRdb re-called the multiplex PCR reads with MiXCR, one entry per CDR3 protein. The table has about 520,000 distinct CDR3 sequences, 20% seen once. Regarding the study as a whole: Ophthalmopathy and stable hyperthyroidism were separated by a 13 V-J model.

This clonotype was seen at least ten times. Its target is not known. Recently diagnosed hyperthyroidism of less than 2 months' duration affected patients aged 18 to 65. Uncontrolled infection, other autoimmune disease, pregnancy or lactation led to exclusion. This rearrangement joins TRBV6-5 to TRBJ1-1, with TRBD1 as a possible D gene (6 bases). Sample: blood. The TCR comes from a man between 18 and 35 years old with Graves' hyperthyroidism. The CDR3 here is CASRQGGSTEAFF. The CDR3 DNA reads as TGTGCCAGCAGACAGGGAGGGAGCACTGAAGCTTTCTTT.